These T cell receptor beta chains were read from a single sample in a study of a mutant IDH1 vaccine in newly diagnosed glioma. Sequencing used immunoSEQ multiplex PCR; TCRdb keeps in-frame clones, though not all of them. The sample records tens of thousands of clones, over 80% being singletons. Antigens for these TCRs are unknown. This material consisted of PBMCs, taken from a glioma patient whose treatment included an IDH1 peptide vaccine. The origin of the receptors is a man aged 35-49 years with glioma. The CDR3 runs from the conserved cysteine through the conserved F or W. Each record gives: clone size, D gene, V gene, J gene, CDR3 length, CDR3 protein, CDR3 DNA. The D gene is left open where the match is weak. Size is stated for part of the rows, as once, few or many counts, or as a class when the clone is expanded.

-	-	TRBV25-1	TRBJ2-3	12	CASSLSGDTQYF	TGTGCCAGCAGCCTCTCAGGAGATACGCAGTATTTT
-	TRBD2	TRBV29-1	TRBJ2-1	15	CSAPAGVGTYNEQFF	TGCAGCGCTCCAGCGGGAGTAGGGACCTACAATGAGCAGTTCTTC
-	TRBD2	TRBV7-2	TRBJ2-7	14	CASRLGLAGVEQYF	TGTGCCAGCAGACTCGGACTAGCGGGAGTCGAGCAGTACTTC
few	-	TRBV14	TRBJ1-1	12	CASSPRDTEAFF	TGTGCCAGCAGCCCGAGGGACACTGAAGCTTTCTTT
-	-	TRBV12-5	TRBJ1-5	14	CASGLQGGDQPQHF	TGTGCTAGTGGTCTACAGGGAGGGGATCAGCCCCAGCATTTT
-	-	TRBV18	TRBJ2-1	12	CASSPDRNEQFF	TGTGCCAGCTCACCAGACCGGAATGAGCAGTTCTTC
-	-	TRBV5-6	TRBJ1-3	17	CASSLIKRGDSGNTIYF	TGTGCCAGCAGCTTGATAAAGAGGGGGGATTCTGGAAACACCATATATTTT
-	TRBD2	TRBV7-9	TRBJ2-7	16	CASSLERGLAGNEQYF	TGTGCCAGCAGCCTGGAAAGGGGACTAGCGGGAAACGAGCAGTACTTC
few	-	TRBV5-4	TRBJ2-5	15	CASSSADTGRETQYF	TGTGCCAGCAGCTCTGCGGACACCGGACGGGAGACCCAGTACTTC
-	TRBD2	TRBV5-4	TRBJ2-3	15	CASRAGTSGTDTQYF	TGTGCCAGCAGAGCCGGGACTAGCGGCACAGATACGCAGTATTTT
-	-	TRBV5-6	TRBJ2-1	14	CASSLGTGRKGQFF	TGTGCCAGCAGCTTGGGGACGGGGCGGAAGGGGCAGTTCTTC
-	-	TRBV29-1	TRBJ1-1	10	CSVEDPRAFF	TGCAGCGTTGAAGACCCGAGAGCTTTCTTT
few	-	TRBV6-5	TRBJ1-1	15	CASSYSRGRGTEAFF	TGTGCCAGCAGTTACTCGAGAGGGAGGGGGACTGAAGCTTTCTTT
-	TRBD2	TRBV15	TRBJ2-7	15	CATSRPGGPRGEQYF	TGTGCCACCAGCAGACCGGGAGGGCCGAGAGGCGAGCAGTACTTC
-	-	TRBV27	TRBJ2-7	13	CASSSGTSYEQYF	TGTGCCAGCAGTTCCGGGACCTCCTACGAGCAGTACTTC
few	-	TRBV6-5	TRBJ1-5	13	CASSYDGNQPQHF	TGTGCCAGCAGTTATGACGGCAATCAGCCCCAGCATTTT
-	-	TRBV12-5	TRBJ1-5	13	CASGFCFDQPQHF	TGTGCTAGTGGTTTTTGTTTTGATCAGCCCCAGCATTTT
-	-	TRBV13	TRBJ2-1	11	CASSIGNEQFF	TGTGCCAGCAGCATCGGGAATGAGCAGTTCTTC
-	-	TRBV4-2	TRBJ1-5	13	CASSLNPNQPQHF	TGTGCCAGCAGCCTTAATCCCAATCAGCCCCAGCATTTT
-	TRBD2	TRBV7-9	TRBJ2-7	13	CASSLGLAGGEYF	TGTGCCAGCAGTCTGGGACTAGCGGGAGGAGAGTACTTC
-	-	TRBV27	TRBJ1-3	14	CASSLFGGGNTIYF	TGTGCCAGCAGTTTATTCGGTGGTGGAAACACCATATATTTT
-	TRBD1	TRBV7-8	TRBJ1-2	14	CASSVRQGEVGYTF	TGTGCCAGCAGCGTCCGACAGGGGGAAGTTGGCTACACCTTC
-	TRBD2	TRBV4-1	TRBJ2-1	19	CASSQVRLAGERVKGEQFF	TGCGCCAGCAGCCAAGTACGCCTAGCGGGAGAACGGGTTAAGGGTGAGCAGTTCTTC
medium-sized	TRBD1	TRBV7-3	TRBJ1-1	15	CASSPDRVAITEAFF	TGTGCCAGCAGCCCGGACAGGGTGGCTATCACTGAAGCTTTCTTT
-	-	TRBV7-8	TRBJ2-2	14	CASSQSRQTGELFF	TGTGCCAGCAGCCAATCGCGGCAGACCGGGGAGCTGTTTTTT
-	-	TRBV5-1	TRBJ1-2	14	CASSPGTYRPGYTF	TGCGCCAGCAGCCCAGGGACGTACCGTCCTGGCTACACCTTC
-	TRBD2	TRBV29-1	TRBJ2-2	16	CSVQFRTSDPTGELFF	TGCAGCGTTCAATTTAGGACTAGCGACCCTACCGGGGAGCTGTTTTTT
-	-	TRBV5-1	TRBJ2-1	13	CASSLDRNNEQFF	TGCGCCAGCAGCTTGGACCGGAACAATGAGCAGTTCTTC
medium-sized	-	TRBV10-3	TRBJ1-1	15	CAISESANMNTEAFF	TGTGCCATCAGTGAGTCCGCGAACATGAACACTGAAGCTTTCTTT
-	-	TRBV9	TRBJ2-2	14	CASSAAGHTGELFF	TGTGCCAGCAGCGCGGCGGGGCACACCGGGGAGCTGTTTTTT
once	TRBD1	TRBV9	TRBJ1-1	14	CASSVVQGGTEAFF	TGTGCCAGCAGCGTAGTCCAGGGGGGCACTGAAGCTTTCTTT
medium-sized	-	TRBV6-1	TRBJ1-1	14	CASSEGGLNTEAFF	TGTGCCAGCAGTGAAGGAGGGCTGAACACTGAAGCTTTCTTT
-	TRBD1	TRBV5-1	TRBJ1-4	19	CASSSRPGTGLKQFEKLFF	TGCGCCAGCAGCTCCCGACCGGGGACAGGGCTAAAGCAATTTGAAAAACTGTTTTTT
-	-	TRBV2	TRBJ2-1	16	CASSETAGSSYNEQFF	TGTGCCAGCAGTGAAACAGCAGGGAGCTCCTACAATGAGCAGTTCTTC
-	TRBD1	TRBV7-8	TRBJ2-7	13	CASTKGTAYEQYF	TGTGCCAGCACCAAAGGGACAGCCTACGAGCAGTACTTC
-	-	TRBV9	TRBJ2-6	15	CASSSQGSGANVLTF	TGTGCCAGCAGCTCACAGGGTTCTGGGGCCAACGTCCTGACTTTC
-	TRBD1	TRBV11-3	TRBJ1-5	16	CASSATGLYSNQPQHF	TGTGCCAGCAGCGCGACAGGGTTATATAGCAATCAGCCCCAGCATTTT
-	-	TRBV10-3	TRBJ2-2	16	CAISESGGSNTGELFF	TGTGCCATCAGTGAGTCAGGGGGGTCGAACACCGGGGAGCTGTTTTTT
-	-	TRBV10-3	TRBJ2-7	20	CAISDETEDRLIPSSYEQYF	TGTGCCATCAGTGATGAGACTGAGGACAGACTAATACCGAGCTCCTACGAGCAGTACTTC
-	-	TRBV6-5	TRBJ2-5	13	CATSGVNQETQYF	TGTGCCACTTCCGGGGTAAACCAAGAGACCCAGTACTTC
-	-	TRBV19	TRBJ2-6	16	CASWGLRSGGANVLTF	TGTGCCAGCTGGGGACTCAGGAGCGGTGGGGCCAACGTCCTGACTTTC
-	TRBD2	TRBV10-1	TRBJ2-2	17	CATPDRETSGRAGELFF	TGCGCCACCCCGGACAGGGAAACTAGCGGGAGGGCCGGGGAGCTGTTTTTT
-	TRBD2	TRBV7-2	TRBJ2-3	15	CASRATSLGTDTQYF	TGTGCCAGCAGGGCGACTAGCCTCGGCACAGATACGCAGTATTTT
-	-	TRBV15	TRBJ2-7	12	CATSKNGIEQYF	TGTGCCACCAGCAAGAACGGAATCGAGCAGTACTTC
-	-	TRBV7-2	TRBJ2-1	16	CASSLARPSERFEQFF	TGTGCCAGCAGCTTAGCGCGGCCTAGCGAGCGATTTGAGCAGTTCTTC
-	-	TRBV7-8	TRBJ1-1	17	CASSFPGAAPRGTEAFF	TGTGCCAGCAGCTTCCCCGGGGCGGCCCCGAGGGGAACTGAAGCTTTCTTT
-	TRBD1	TRBV7-8	TRBJ1-5	14	CASSPTQGDQPQHF	TGTGCCAGCAGCCCCACACAGGGGGATCAGCCCCAGCATTTT
-	-	TRBV28	TRBJ1-4	14	CASSFQGMREKLFF	TGTGCCAGCAGTTTTCAGGGGATGAGGGAAAAACTGTTTTTT
-	TRBD1	TRBV10-3	TRBJ2-7	16	CAINPDRGKPSYEQYF	TGTGCCATCAATCCGGACAGGGGGAAACCCTCCTACGAGCAGTACTTC
-	-	TRBV6-5	TRBJ1-5	16	CASSYSIWDRNQPQHF	TGTGCCAGCAGTTACTCGATATGGGACCGCAATCAGCCCCAGCATTTT
-	TRBD2	TRBV2	TRBJ2-5	17	CASSDDSSGRSQETQYF	TGTGCCAGCAGTGATGATTCTAGCGGGAGAAGTCAAGAGACCCAGTACTTC
-	-	TRBV27	TRBJ2-5	15	CASSPAYTSQETQYF	TGTGCCAGCAGTCCGGCGTACACATCCCAAGAGACCCAGTACTTC
-	-	TRBV7-9	TRBJ2-3	12	CASSPPGISQYF	TGTGCCAGCAGTCCCCCAGGGATCTCGCAGTATTTT
-	-	TRBV7-8	TRBJ2-5	11	CASSLYETQYF	TGTGCCAGCAGCTTATATGAGACCCAGTACTTC
-	-	TRBV11-3	TRBJ2-2	13	CASSLASTGELFF	TGTGCCAGCAGCTTAGCGTCTACCGGGGAGCTGTTTTTT
-	-	TRBV5-1	TRBJ1-2	11	CASGEGFGYTF	TGCGCCAGCGGTGAGGGTTTTGGCTACACCTTC
-	-	TRBV6-5	TRBJ1-5	15	CASSPAGYSNQPQHF	TGTGCCAGCAGCCCGGCAGGATATAGCAATCAGCCCCAGCATTTT